This T cell receptor (beta chain) derives from a study of blood T cells in healthy people across ages. Study-wide findings and caveats: Observed TCR beta diversity showed a strong correlation with the percentage of naive T cells as measured by flow cytometry.

Regarding this clonotype: Its antigen is not known.

The CDR3 runs 15 residues. Germline V gene data show CDR1 as MGHRA and CDR2 as YSYEKL. J lost 7 bases, V lost 2 bases, and 9 bases had no gene match. Next came a second PCR, run for about 7 to 12 cycles, which used a sample-barcoded 5' primer along with a J-beta primer mix. MiXCR, run by TCRdb on the 5' RACE reads, gives a single entry per CDR3 protein. Of more than 1.4 million distinct CDR3 sequences listed, approximately 38% are singletons. The clonotype comes from a woman between 18 and 30 years old in good health. Sequencing was performed on blood. The chain combines TRBV4-1 with TRBJ1-2, with TRBD1 matching 8 bases. CDR3 sequence (DNA): TGCGCCAGCAGCCAAAGCGCAGGGGGCTCGGTTGGCTACACCTTC. The encoded protein is CASSQSAGGSVGYTF.